In its sample, the clone carrying this TCR beta chain was seen once. Antigen: not known. The sample comes from a study of cytomegalovirus exposure and HLA in healthy donors. General study points: Beyond CMV serostatus, there was no information to go on about immune exposure. Within the data, a cluster of highly shared sequence variants was likely a sequencing artifact.

The CDR3 totals 12 residues. Per germline, CDR1 SGHAT and CDR2 FQNNGV. Trimming cost V 1 base and J 9 bases, with 7 bases left between them. Amplification used 60 Vbeta primers and 13 Jbeta primers. Original methodology: Roughly 80 million unique TCR beta chains, about 12 million shared, were counted in a later analysis. Libraries were prepared by immunoSEQ multiplex PCR; TCRdb keeps only in-frame clonotypes and omits some of them. D and trimming were read from the DNA, whereas the V and J calls and clone size are those reported in that table. The sample holds 80,000 or so clones, roughly two thirds seen once. Though probably carrying unrecorded immune exposures, donors were nominally healthy at sampling.

Sequencing input: PBMCs. The chain has TRBV11-2 and TRBJ2-1; D is unresolved. The sequence was collected from a woman in her forties or fifties in good health and CMV-seropositive. The CDR3 spells CASSLVSSEQFF. The DNA for the CDR3 is TGTGCCAGCAGCTTAGTTAGTTCTGAGCAGTTCTTC.